The sequence of this TCR beta chain was determined in a study of shared clonotypes between healthy human individuals. Study-level background: Plates per donor: three CD4 naive, three CD4 memory, two CD8 naive, one CD8 memory.

TCRdb keeps only in-frame clones here, not all; method: immunoSEQ multiplex PCR. Of 850,000 to 1,200,000 clones listed, 75% were seen once; the top ten hold approximately 1.5%. Study outcomes and limitations: In a handful of donors, around 4.8% of naive CD4 clonotypes appeared in common. The expectation was that sequencing depth would affect clonotype sharing among donors.

A note on this clone: The antigen remains unidentified.

This sequence was found in a man younger than 35 in good health. Sample: memory CD4+ T cells sorted from blood. The subset: CD45RA-negative fraction.

CDR3 in amino acids: CASSLRGKDTQYF. The CDR3, as DNA: TGTGCCAGCAGCTTGCGTGGAAAAGATACGCAGTATTTT. This chain joins TRBV5-4 and TRBJ2-3; the D is unclear. Germline assignment: CDR1 SGHNT and CDR2 YYREEE (reference sequence). This CDR3 comprises 13 residues. The V and J ends lost 1 base and 5 bases respectively, with 8 bases between them.